What follows are 2 T cell receptor beta chains derived from one specimen sequenced in a study of graft-versus-host responses after intestinal transplantation. The antigens these receptors bind are not known. Produced via immunoSEQ multiplex PCR; TCRdb's table is partial and in-frame only. The sample has about 97,000 clones, around 92% seen once; the top ten hold about 0.18%. Sequencing was performed on unstimulated CD4+ T cells sorted from spleen or lymph node cells, taken before transplant. The source of these receptors is a human donor who was the organ donor for an intestinal transplant.

This rearrangement joins TRBV27 to TRBJ2-2; 7 bases are a match to TRBD2. Germline loops: CDR1 MNHEY, CDR2 SMNVEV (reference sequence). V shed 6 bases and J 4 bases; nucleotides not matched to a gene: 8. CDR3 size: 15 residues. DNA for the CDR3: TGTGCCAGCAGCCTACTAGCGTCGGGCACCGGGGAGCTGTTTTTT. This codes for CASSLLASGTGELFF.

The chain combines TRBV7-3 with TRBJ2-1; the D gene is possibly TRBD1 (6 bases). The CDR3 runs 15 residues. The V gene's germline CDR1 is SGHTA and CDR2 FQGTGA. Deletions cut 0 bases from V and 2 bases from J, with 8 bases between. The CDR3 DNA reads as TGTGCCAGCAGCTTAACAGGGGGACCCTACAATGAGCAGTTCTTC. Amino acid sequence: CASSLTGGPYNEQFF.